This T cell receptor beta chain was captured in a study of T-cell reconstitution after alpha-beta-depleted transplantation in children. Study-level points and caveats: Some patients owed their high day-60 TCRbeta diversity to surviving recipient T cells and thymic progenitors. Once a year had passed after transplant, T-cell counts and diversity came mostly from newly produced T cells.

Unique molecular identifiers were used to barcode this TCRbeta library. TCRdb analysed the PCR reads with MiXCR anew, one entry per CDR3 protein. This table has fewer than 550,000 distinct CDR3 sequences, roughly 10% appearing once. The table lists this clonotype with a few counts. Antigen unknown. Per germline, CDR1 SEHNR and CDR2 FQNEAQ (reference sequence). The V and J ends lost 5 bases and 8 bases, in that order; junction bases with no gene match: 10. The CDR3 runs 15 residues. This chain connects TRBV7-9 to TRBJ2-1; 9 bases agree with TRBD2. The TCR originated in a child aged 2 to 15 with inherited bone marrow failure, due to receive a stem cell transplant. Material: PBMCs, obtained before TCRalphabeta/CD19-depleted stem cell transplant. The CDR3 here is CASSMGSGRKDEQFF. CDR3 DNA: TGTGCCAGCAGCATGGGCAGCGGGAGGAAGGATGAGCAGTTCTTC.